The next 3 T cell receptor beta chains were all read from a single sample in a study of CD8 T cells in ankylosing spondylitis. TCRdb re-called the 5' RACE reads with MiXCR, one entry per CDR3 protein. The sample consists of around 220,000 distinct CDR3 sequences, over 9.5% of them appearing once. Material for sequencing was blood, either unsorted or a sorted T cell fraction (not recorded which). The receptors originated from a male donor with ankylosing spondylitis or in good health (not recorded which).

The CDR3: CASSPTTGRDTEAFF. Written as DNA, the CDR3 is TGCGCCAGCAGCCCAACGACAGGGCGGGACACTGAAGCTTTCTTT. The rearrangement joins TRBV5-1 to TRBJ1-1; TRBD1 matches at 7 bases. The J segment lost 3 bases and the V segment lost 4 bases, leaving 9 bases of the junction unmatched. In germline, CDR1 is SGHRS, CDR2 YFSETQ. The CDR3 extends over 15 amino acids.

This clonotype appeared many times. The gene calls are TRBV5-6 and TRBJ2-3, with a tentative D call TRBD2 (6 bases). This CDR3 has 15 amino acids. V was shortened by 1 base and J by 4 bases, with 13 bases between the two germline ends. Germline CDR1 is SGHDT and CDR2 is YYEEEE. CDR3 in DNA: TGTGCCAGCAGCTTGCTGCGGGAACGCCCAGATACGCAGTATTTT. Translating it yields CASSLLRERPDTQYF.

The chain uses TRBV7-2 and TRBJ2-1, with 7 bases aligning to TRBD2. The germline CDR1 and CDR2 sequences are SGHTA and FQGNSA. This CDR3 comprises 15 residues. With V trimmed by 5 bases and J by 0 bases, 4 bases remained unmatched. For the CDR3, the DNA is TGTGCCAGCAGCGTTGGGGGGGGCTCCTACAATGAGCAGTTCTTC. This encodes CASSVGGGSYNEQFF.